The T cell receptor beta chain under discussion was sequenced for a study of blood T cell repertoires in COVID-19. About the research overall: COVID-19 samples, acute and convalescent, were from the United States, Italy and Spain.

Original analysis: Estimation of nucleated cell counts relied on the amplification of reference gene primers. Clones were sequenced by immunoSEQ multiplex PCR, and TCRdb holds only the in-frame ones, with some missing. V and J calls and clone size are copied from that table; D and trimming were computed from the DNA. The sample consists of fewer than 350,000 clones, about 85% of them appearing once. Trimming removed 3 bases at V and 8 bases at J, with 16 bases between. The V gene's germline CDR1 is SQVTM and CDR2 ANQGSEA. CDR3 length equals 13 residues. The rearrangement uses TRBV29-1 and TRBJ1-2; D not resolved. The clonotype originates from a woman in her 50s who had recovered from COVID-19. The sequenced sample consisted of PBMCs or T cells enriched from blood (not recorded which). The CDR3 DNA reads TGCAGCGTTGATTTCGCTGGTGCACGGGGCTACACCTTC. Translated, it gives CSVDFAGARGYTF.